What follows are 7 T cell receptor beta chains derived from one specimen sequenced in a study of type 1 regulatory T cells. TCRdb used MiXCR to reprocess the reads, holding one entry per CDR3 protein. The sample yields about 68,000 distinct CDR3 sequences, 63% seen once. Their antigens remain unidentified. The material sequenced was cultured T cells, either the whole culture or a sorted T cell fraction (not recorded which). Subset specified: Tr1-enriched cell product generated in vitro against host alloantigens. These receptor sequences come from a human donor in good health.

The chain has TRBV6-2 or TRBV6-3 and TRBJ2-7, with TRBD2 matching over 7 bases. CDR3 size: 13 residues. Germline assignment: CDR1 MNHEY and CDR2 SVGEGT. J was trimmed by 2 bases and V by 5 bases; bases with no gene match: 3. The CDR3 DNA is TGTGCCAGCAGTCGGGACTACACCTACGAGCAGTACTTC. Translating gives CASSRDYTYEQYF.

The chain couples TRBV30 to TRBJ2-7; TRBD1 matches at 7 bases. Germline-derived CDR1 and CDR2 are GTSNPN and SVGIG (reference sequence). The CDR3 contains 14 residues. V shed 2 bases, J shed 6 bases, and the junction held 10 bases outside the gene matches. In nucleotides, the CDR3 is TGTGCCTGGAGTACGCCACAGGGGTGGGGCGAGCAGTACTTC. As protein: CAWSTPQGWGEQYF. Full variable domain (missing parts from reference TRBV30 and TRBJ2-7): SQTIHQWPATLVQPVGSPLSLECTVEGTSNPNLYWYRQAAGRGLQLLFYSVGIGQISSEVPQNLSASRPQDRQFILSSKKLLLSDSGFYLCAWSTPQGWGEQYFGPGTRLTVT.

This clonotype was counted only a few times. This chain links TRBV4-1 with TRBJ2-1; 12 nucleotides line up with TRBD2. Germline V CDR1 and CDR2: MGHRA, YSYEKL. Trimming took 6 bases from V and 8 from J; bases not matched to a gene: 8. The CDR3 has 15 amino acids. In DNA form, the CDR3 reads TGCGCCAGCAGTCGGAGACTAGCGGGAGAGGATGAGCAGTTCTTC. Amino acids: CASSRRLAGEDEQFF.

The J gene is TRBJ2-1, the V gene TRBV7-9; D is uncertain. V lost 5 bases to trimming and J lost 5 bases, with 13 bases between them. The CDR3 has 14 residues. Germline V lookup: CDR1 SEHNR, CDR2 FQNEAQ (reference sequence). The CDR3 region has the DNA TGTGCCAGCAGCCGAGGCGAATTTAACAATGAGCAGTTCTTC. Amino acids: CASSRGEFNNEQFF.

This clonotype came up a few times. The gene calls are TRBV27 and TRBJ2-7, with 8 bases that match TRBD1. V lost 6 bases to trimming and J lost 2 bases; unmatched junction nucleotides: 6. Germline loops: CDR1 MNHEY, CDR2 SMNVEV (reference sequence). The CDR3 has 14 residues. The CDR3 region is CASRRTGFAYEQYF. The CDR3 DNA reads as TGTGCCAGCAGAAGGACAGGGTTCGCCTACGAGCAGTACTTC.

This clonotype showed up just a few times. The chain links TRBV6-6 to TRBJ2-5, with D maybe TRBD1 (6 bases). CDR1 is MNHNY, CDR2 SVGAGI, per germline (reference sequence). Trimming stripped 4 bases from V and 5 bases from J, with 8 bases between. The CDR3 sequence is 12 residues long. As DNA, the CDR3 is TGTGCCAGCAGTTTAACAGGGGAGACCCAGTACTTC. Protein sequence: CASSLTGETQYF.

The chain combines TRBV19 with TRBJ2-1, with 9 bases fitting TRBD2. Germline V gene lookup returns CDR1 LNHDA and CDR2 SQIVND (reference sequence). The CDR3 sequence is 14 residues long. Trimming cost V 6 bases and J 12 bases; bases outside gene matches: 12. The DNA for the CDR3 is TGTGCCAGTAGGAAGCGGGAGGAGAGTCCGGGGCAGTTCTTC. Its translation: CASRKREESPGQFF.